One sample yielded the 29 T cell receptor beta chains listed below, sequenced in a study of blood T cell repertoires in COVID-19. This table comes from immunoSEQ multiplex PCR, and its TCRdb copy is limited to in-frame clones, with some not included. The table has about 430,000 clones, about 88% seen once; the top ten hold around 1.5%. Sample: PBMCs or T cells enriched from blood (not recorded which). The receptors were sampled from a woman younger than 30 who had been exposed to COVID-19.

The table lists this clone with a few counts. The rearrangement joins TRBV9 to TRBJ1-2; D is possibly TRBD1 (6 bases). Trimming pared 4 bases from V and 8 bases from J, leaving 12 bases between. Germline V gene sequence: CDR1 SGDLS, CDR2 YYNGEE. The CDR3 covers 12 residues. This CDR3 is CASSSGQTGYTF. CDR3 sequence (DNA): TGTGCCAGCAGCTCTGGACAGACCGGCTACACCTTC. The full variable domain, with the rest looked up from reference TRBV9 and TRBJ1-2, is DSGVTQTPKHLITATGQRVTLRCSPRSGDLSVYWYQQSLDQGLQFLIQYYNGEERAKGNILERFSAQQFPDLHSELNLSSLELGDSALYFCASSSGQTGYTFGSGTRLTVV.

The chain couples TRBV3-1 (or the pseudogene TRBV3-2) to TRBJ2-1, with 9 nucleotides matching TRBD1. After removal of 4 bases from V and 8 bases from J, the junction contained 6 bases not matched to a gene. The CDR3 covers 14 residues. Per the germline V gene, CDR1 is LGHDT and CDR2 is YNNKEL (reference sequence). The DNA for the CDR3 is TGTGCCAGCAGCCGACAGGGGGGGGGCGATGAGCAGTTCTTC. As protein: CASSRQGGGDEQFF.

V usage is TRBV7-2 and J usage is TRBJ2-7; D is perhaps TRBD2 (5 bases). With 4 bases removed from V and 1 base from J, the gap between germline ends came to 14 bases. The CDR3 has 15 amino acids. The germline gives CDR1 SGHTA, CDR2 FQGNSA. CDR3 nucleotides: TGTGCCAGCAGCTCCGCAAGAGGGTGGTCCTACGAGCAGTACTTC. It encodes CASSSARGWSYEQYF.

The chain joins TRBV6-2 or TRBV6-3 to TRBJ2-7; 10 bases match TRBD1. The CDR3 has 14 amino acids. The ends lost 2 bases at V and 3 bases at J; junction bases unmatched: 1. Germline loops: CDR1 MNHEY, CDR2 SVGEGT. CDR3 amino acids: CASSYRTGGYEQYF. CDR3 DNA: TGTGCCAGCAGTTACCGGACAGGGGGCTACGAGCAGTACTTC.

The J gene is TRBJ1-6, the V gene TRBV23-1; the D gene is possibly TRBD1 (6 bases). TRBV23-1 is flagged as an ORF with uncertain function. The CDR3 loop spans 13 amino acids. Trimming left V 6 bases short and J 5 bases short, with 8 bases between. The CDR3 sequence is CASRDRHNSPLHF. The DNA of the CDR3 is TGCGCCAGCAGGGACAGACATAATTCACCCCTCCACTTT.

CDR3 sequence: CASSLSPGRGLTEAFF. In DNA, the CDR3 is TGTGCCAGCAGTTTATCGCCGGGCAGGGGGCTTACTGAAGCTTTCTTT. V usage is TRBV27 and J usage is TRBJ1-1; the match to TRBD1 covers 8 bases. The CDR3 has 16 amino acids. J was trimmed by 5 bases and V by 0 bases; bases with no gene match: 8. Germline V lookup: CDR1 MNHEY, CDR2 SMNVEV (reference sequence).

The V gene is TRBV5-4, the J gene TRBJ2-5; D might be TRBD1 (6 bases). This CDR3 comprises 14 residues. With 4 bases removed from V and 4 bases from J, the gap between germline ends came to 14 bases. CDR1 is SGHNT, CDR2 YYREEE, per germline (reference sequence). CDR3 loop: CASSLGGVGETQYF. CDR3 in DNA: TGTGCCAGCAGCCTAGGGGGAGTGGGAGAGACCCAGTACTTC.

This CDR3 is CASSVTVNTEAFF. CDR3 bases: TGTGCCAGCAGCGTAACAGTGAACACTGAAGCTTTCTTT. This chain links TRBV9 with TRBJ1-1, with D uncertain. V gave up 1 base and J gave up 0 bases, with 4 bases separating them. The CDR3 extends over 13 amino acids. CDR1 is SGDLS, CDR2 YYNGEE, per germline.

This chain joins TRBV28 and TRBJ2-7; TRBD1 matches 9 bases. CDR1 MDHEN and CDR2 SYDVKM come from the germline V gene. The CDR3 loop spans 15 amino acids. The V gene end was trimmed by 4 bases and the J gene end by 3 bases; junction bases not matched to a gene: 7. The CDR3 nucleotides read TGTGCCAGCAGTTCAGCCGGGACAGGGCTCTACGAGCAGTACTTC. Translation: CASSSAGTGLYEQYF.

V gene TRBV7-9 combines with J gene TRBJ2-1; 8 bases are a match to TRBD2. Germline assignment: CDR1 SEHNR and CDR2 FQNEAQ (reference sequence). V shed 5 bases, J shed 10 bases, and the junction held 13 bases outside the gene matches. CDR3 length equals 15 residues. CDR3 bases: TGTGCCAGCAGCGAGGGACTAGGGGACCGCGGAGAGCAGTTCTTC. It translates to CASSEGLGDRGEQFF.

This chain uses TRBV28 with TRBJ1-2; 12 nucleotides agree with TRBD1. The CDR3 runs 14 residues. CDR1 is MDHEN and CDR2 is SYDVKM in the germline V gene. The J segment lost 8 bases and the V segment lost 5 bases, leaving 6 bases of the junction unmatched. The CDR3 DNA is TGTGCCAGCAGTCCGGGACAGGGGGCGAGAGGCTACACCTTC. Protein sequence: CASSPGQGARGYTF.

The rearrangement joins TRBV28 to TRBJ2-7, with TRBD1 matching 9 bases. The CDR3 extends over 14 amino acids. Germline V lookup: CDR1 MDHEN, CDR2 SYDVKM. Trimming removed 2 bases from V and 4 bases from J; junction bases left unmatched: 3. The CDR3, as DNA: TGTGCCAGCAGTTTAGGGACAGGGACGTACGAGCAGTACTTC. Its protein is CASSLGTGTYEQYF.

CDR3 DNA: TGTGCCAGCAGTGAGGGACAGTTTATTAGCTCCTATAATTCACCCCTCCACTTT. Amino acids: CASSEGQFISSYNSPLHF. The chain uses TRBV6-1 and TRBJ1-6; TRBD1 agrees at 7 bases. The length of the CDR3 is 18 residues. V was clipped by 3 bases and J by 0 bases; unmatched bases: 8. CDR1 and CDR2 from the germline V gene are MNHNS and SASEGT.

This clone showed up just once. The CDR3 DNA is TGTGCCAGCAGTTTATCGAAGACTAGGGCAGAGTGGGCCAGGGTTCACGAGCAGTACTTC. This gives the protein CASSLSKTRAEWARVHEQYF. This chain links TRBV27 with TRBJ2-7, with D perhaps matching TRBD2 (6 bases). The CDR3 runs 20 residues. Germline CDR1 is MNHEY and CDR2 is SMNVEV (reference sequence). The V end was cut by 0 bases, the J end by 5 bases, with 29 bases between.

The chain employs TRBV6-5 and TRBJ2-2, with 8 bases that match TRBD2. This CDR3 contains 14 residues. With 4 bases clipped from V and 5 bases from J, the junction kept 3 bases outside the gene matches. CDR1 MNHEY and CDR2 SVGAGI come from the germline V gene. CDR3 DNA sequence: TGTGCCAGCAGTTCCGGGGGGGAGACCGGGGAGCTGTTTTTT. It is translated as CASSSGGETGELFF.

With respect to this clone: The sample contains more than one DNA sequence encoding this CDR3. The chain uses TRBV13 and TRBJ2-7; 11 bases are a match to TRBD2. V shed 4 bases and J 0 bases; nucleotides not matched to a gene: 2. Looked up from germline, CDR1 is PRHDT and CDR2 is FYEKMQ (reference sequence). The CDR3 covers 15 residues. The CDR3 protein is CASSSGLAGSYEQYF. CDR3 sequence (DNA): TGTGCCAGCAGCTCCGGACTAGCGGGCTCCTACGAGCAGTACTTC.

The chain employs TRBV24-1 and TRBJ2-7; D remains unclear. The germline V gene has CDR1 KGHDR and CDR2 SFDVKD. Trimming took off 4 bases at V and 5 bases at J, with 14 bases between the two ends. The CDR3 length is 14 residues. Written as DNA, the CDR3 is TGTGCCACCAGTGAACACGGCCCTCAGGACGAGCAGTACTTC. Translated, it gives CATSEHGPQDEQYF.

The CDR3 region has the DNA TGTGCCAGCCTCGCCAGGCAGGGGGCTCGGGATACGCAGTATTTT. It yields the protein CASLARQGARDTQYF. The chain combines TRBV7-9 with TRBJ2-3; 8 positions match TRBD1. CDR3 length: 15 residues. The trim removed 8 bases at V and 6 bases at J, leaving 13 bases unmatched. Germline V gene lookup returns CDR1 SEHNR and CDR2 FQNEAQ (reference sequence).

The gene calls are TRBV27 and TRBJ2-7; D is possibly TRBD1 (6 bases). Germline CDR1 MNHEY, CDR2 SMNVEV (reference sequence). The CDR3 spans 15 residues. Trimming took off 6 bases at V and 2 bases at J, with 17 bases between the two ends. CDR3 loop: CASSHSRGPTYEQYF. CDR3 coding DNA: TGTGCCAGCAGCCACTCCAGGGGCCCGACCTACGAGCAGTACTTC.

This chain connects TRBV19 to TRBJ2-5; the D is unclear. Trimming removed 3 bases from V and 5 bases from J, with 4 bases in between. Germline V gene data show CDR1 as LNHDA and CDR2 as SQIVND (reference sequence). The CDR3 covers 11 residues. DNA of the CDR3: TGTGCCAGTAGTATGGCTGAGACCCAGTACTTC. Translated, it gives CASSMAETQYF.

CDR3 in amino acids: CASNTGQGAPRDNSPLHF. CDR3 DNA: TGTGCCAGCAACACCGGACAGGGTGCTCCCCGGGATAATTCACCCCTCCACTTT. The chain is built from TRBV9 and TRBJ1-6; 8 bases map to TRBD1. With 6 bases clipped from V and 5 bases from J, the junction kept 16 bases outside the gene matches. There are 18 residues in the CDR3. Germline loops: CDR1 SGDLS, CDR2 YYNGEE.

This chain uses TRBV6-5 with TRBJ1-1, with 7 bases fitting TRBD1. Germline assignment: CDR1 MNHEY and CDR2 SVGAGI. The ends lost 8 bases at V and 1 base at J; junction bases unmatched: 7. This CDR3 comprises 14 residues. The CDR3 DNA reads as TGTGCCAGCGCCCAGGCAGGGGGGAACACTGAAGCTTTCTTT. Protein product: CASAQAGGNTEAFF.

The J gene is TRBJ1-1, the V gene TRBV9; 11 bases agree with TRBD1. Germline assignment: CDR1 SGDLS and CDR2 YYNGEE. Trimming took 0 bases from V and 4 from J; bases not matched to a gene: 5. There are 16 residues in the CDR3. The CDR3 reads CASSVGTGGLGTEAFF. CDR3 DNA: TGTGCCAGCAGCGTAGGGACAGGGGGCTTAGGCACTGAAGCTTTCTTT. Variable domain in full (rest from reference TRBV9 and TRBJ1-1): DSGVTQTPKHLITATGQRVTLRCSPRSGDLSVYWYQQSLDQGLQFLIQYYNGEERAKGNILERFSAQQFPDLHSELNLSSLELGDSALYFCASSVGTGGLGTEAFFGQGTRLTVV.

The V gene is TRBV6-5, the J gene TRBJ1-6, with D possibly being TRBD1 (6 bases). The germline V and J ends were trimmed by 6 bases and 7 bases, with 16 bases remaining between them. The length of the CDR3 is 15 residues. Germline V gives CDR1 MNHEY, CDR2 SVGAGI. The CDR3 sequence: CASSRGGLQNSPLHF. The CDR3 bases are TGTGCCAGCAGCCGGGGGGGGCTTCAGAATTCACCCCTCCACTTT.

This chain joins TRBV3-1 (or the pseudogene TRBV3-2) and TRBJ1-5, with 7 bases identical to TRBD1. CDR3 length equals 18 residues. The J segment lost 0 bases and the V segment lost 3 bases, leaving 11 bases of the junction unmatched. Germline loops: CDR1 LGHDT, CDR2 YNNKEL (reference sequence). The CDR3 bases are TGTGCCAGCAGCCACCCCCGTCACCGGGACAGTAGCAATCAGCCCCAGCATTTT. Its protein is CASSHPRHRDSSNQPQHF.

This sequence joins TRBV12-3 or TRBV12-4 and TRBJ1-6; D unclear. The V end lost 3 bases, the J end lost 10 bases, and 4 bases lay between the germline ends. The CDR3 has 11 residues. The CDR3 spells CASSFGSPLHF. For the CDR3, the DNA is TGTGCCAGCAGTTTCGGGTCACCCCTCCACTTT.

This rearrangement joins TRBV19 to TRBJ1-5; 8 bases agree with TRBD1. Germline CDR1 and CDR2: LNHDA and SQIVND (reference sequence). The CDR3 is made up of 13 amino acids. Unmatched junction bases numbered 5, after V lost 10 bases and J lost 3 bases. The CDR3 loop reads CATQGAYNQPQHF. In DNA, the CDR3 is TGTGCCACCCAGGGGGCCTACAATCAGCCCCAGCATTTT.

This clone was detected only a few times. The chain combines TRBV7-2 with TRBJ1-2; 7 bases line up with TRBD1. Germline V lookup: CDR1 SGHTA, CDR2 FQGNSA. The CDR3 is 13 residues long. V shed 6 bases and J 5 bases; nucleotides not matched to a gene: 6. CDR3 sequence reads: CASSIQGTYGYTF. The CDR3 region has the DNA TGTGCCAGCAGTATACAGGGGACTTATGGCTACACCTTC.

The chain couples TRBV4-2 to TRBJ2-5; 14 bases are shared with TRBD2. The germline V gene encodes CDR1 LGHNA and CDR2 YNFKEQ. With 1 base clipped from V and 3 bases from J, the junction kept 13 bases outside the gene matches. This CDR3 region has 20 residues. CDR3 DNA sequence: TGTGCCAGCAGCCAAGCCCCCGAAGGACTAGCGGGGGGCCAAGAAGAGACCCAGTACTTC. Its translation: CASSQAPEGLAGGQEETQYF.